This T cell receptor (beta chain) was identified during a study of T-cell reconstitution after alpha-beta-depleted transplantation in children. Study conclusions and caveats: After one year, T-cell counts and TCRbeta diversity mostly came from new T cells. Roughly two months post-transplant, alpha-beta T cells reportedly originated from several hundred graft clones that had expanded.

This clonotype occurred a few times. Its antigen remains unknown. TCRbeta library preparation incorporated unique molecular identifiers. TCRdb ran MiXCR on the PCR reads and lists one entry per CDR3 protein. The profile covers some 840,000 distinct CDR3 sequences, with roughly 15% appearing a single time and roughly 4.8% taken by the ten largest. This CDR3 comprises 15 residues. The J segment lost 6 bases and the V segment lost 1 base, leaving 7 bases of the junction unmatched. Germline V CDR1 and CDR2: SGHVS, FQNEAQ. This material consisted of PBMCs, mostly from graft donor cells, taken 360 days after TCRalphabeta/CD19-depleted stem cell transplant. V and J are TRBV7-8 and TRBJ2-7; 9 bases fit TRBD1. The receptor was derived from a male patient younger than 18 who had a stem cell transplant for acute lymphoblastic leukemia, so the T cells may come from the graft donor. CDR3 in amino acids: CASSLDGTGSPEQYF. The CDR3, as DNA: TGTGCCAGCAGCTTAGATGGGACAGGGTCCCCCGAGCAGTACTTC. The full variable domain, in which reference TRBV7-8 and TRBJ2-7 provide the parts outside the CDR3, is GAGVSQSPRYKVAKRGQDVALRCDPISGHVSLFWYQQALGQGPEFLTYFQNEAQLDKSGLPSDRFFAERPEGSVSTLKIQRTQQEDSAVYLCASSLDGTGSPEQYFGPGTRLTVT.